This entry concerns a single TCR beta chain. Its antigen is unidentified. This table comes from immunoSEQ multiplex PCR, and its TCRdb copy is limited to in-frame clones, with some not included. Of about 100,000 clones in the sample, about 91% are singletons; the top ten hold 0.14% to 0.15%. V shed 5 bases and J shed 5 bases, with 8 bases lying between them. This CDR3 is 12 amino acids long. Germline CDR1 SGHTA, CDR2 FQGNSA. This entry is derived from a study of siplizumab effects on memory and regulatory T cells. Whole-study findings and limits: Siplizumab led to significantly less abundant alloreactive sequences that could be traced back to unstimulated CD4+ memory cells. Poor capture below about 10^-5 frequency left most alloreactive clones unmapped to unstimulated subsets.

The sample was CD4+ T cells sorted from blood. The rearrangement uses TRBV7-2 and TRBJ2-3; the D is unclear. The receptor was isolated from a human donor in good health. CDR3 bases: TGTGCCAGCAGCCTCCTGCGAGATACGCAGTATTTT. Translated: CASSLLRDTQYF.